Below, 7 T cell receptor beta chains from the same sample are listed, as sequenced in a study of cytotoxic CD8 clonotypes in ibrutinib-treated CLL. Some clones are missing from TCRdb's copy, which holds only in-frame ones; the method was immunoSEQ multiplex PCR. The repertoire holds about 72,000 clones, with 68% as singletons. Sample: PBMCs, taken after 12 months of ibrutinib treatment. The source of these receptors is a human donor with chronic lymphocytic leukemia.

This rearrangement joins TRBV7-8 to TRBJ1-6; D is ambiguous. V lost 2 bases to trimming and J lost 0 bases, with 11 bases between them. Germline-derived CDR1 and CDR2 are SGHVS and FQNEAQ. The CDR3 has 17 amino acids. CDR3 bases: TGTGCCAGCAGCTTAACTCGGCAAAGCTCCTATAATTCACCCCTCCACTTT. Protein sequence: CASSLTRQSSYNSPLHF. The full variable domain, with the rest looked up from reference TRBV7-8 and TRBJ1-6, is GAGVSQSPRYKVAKRGQDVALRCDPISGHVSLFWYQQALGQGPEFLTYFQNEAQLDKSGLPSDRFFAERPEGSVSTLKIQRTQQEDSAVYLCASSLTRQSSYNSPLHFGNGTRLTVT.

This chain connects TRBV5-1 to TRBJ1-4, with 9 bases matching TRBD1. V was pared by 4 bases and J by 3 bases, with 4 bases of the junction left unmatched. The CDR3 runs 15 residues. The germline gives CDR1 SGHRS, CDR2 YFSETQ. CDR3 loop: CASSPGTGPNEKLFF. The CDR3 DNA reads TGCGCCAGCAGCCCCGGGACAGGGCCTAATGAAAAACTGTTTTTT.

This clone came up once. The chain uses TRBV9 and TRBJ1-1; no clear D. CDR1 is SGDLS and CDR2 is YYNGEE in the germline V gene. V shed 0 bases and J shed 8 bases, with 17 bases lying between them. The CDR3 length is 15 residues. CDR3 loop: CASSVGVYGRGEAFF. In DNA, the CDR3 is TGTGCCAGCAGCGTAGGAGTGTACGGTCGGGGAGAAGCTTTCTTT.

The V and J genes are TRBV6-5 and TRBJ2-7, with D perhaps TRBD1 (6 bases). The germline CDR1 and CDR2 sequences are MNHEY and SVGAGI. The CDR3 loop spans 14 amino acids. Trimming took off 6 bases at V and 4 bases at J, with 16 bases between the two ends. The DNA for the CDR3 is TGTGCCAGCAGCCCGCCTGGGGGCGGGTACGAGCAGTACTTC. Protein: CASSPPGGGYEQYF.

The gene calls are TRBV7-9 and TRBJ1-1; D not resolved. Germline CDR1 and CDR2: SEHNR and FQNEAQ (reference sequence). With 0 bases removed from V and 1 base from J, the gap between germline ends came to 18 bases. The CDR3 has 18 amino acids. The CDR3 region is CASSLARGGGLRNTEAFF. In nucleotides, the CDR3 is TGTGCCAGCAGCTTAGCGCGGGGTGGAGGGTTAAGGAACACTGAAGCTTTCTTT.

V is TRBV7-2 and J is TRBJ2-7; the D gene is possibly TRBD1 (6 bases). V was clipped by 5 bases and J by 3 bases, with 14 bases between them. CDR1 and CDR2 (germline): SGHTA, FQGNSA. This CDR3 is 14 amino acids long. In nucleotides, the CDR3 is TGTGCCAGCAGCGCGACCGGGACATACTACGAGCAGTACTTC. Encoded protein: CASSATGTYYEQYF.

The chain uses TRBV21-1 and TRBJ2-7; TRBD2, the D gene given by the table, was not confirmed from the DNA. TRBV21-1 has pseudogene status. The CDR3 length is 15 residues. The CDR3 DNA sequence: TGTGCCAGCAGGAGTGGGCGGGGCACCACCTACGAGCAGTACTTC. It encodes CASRSGRGTTYEQYF.